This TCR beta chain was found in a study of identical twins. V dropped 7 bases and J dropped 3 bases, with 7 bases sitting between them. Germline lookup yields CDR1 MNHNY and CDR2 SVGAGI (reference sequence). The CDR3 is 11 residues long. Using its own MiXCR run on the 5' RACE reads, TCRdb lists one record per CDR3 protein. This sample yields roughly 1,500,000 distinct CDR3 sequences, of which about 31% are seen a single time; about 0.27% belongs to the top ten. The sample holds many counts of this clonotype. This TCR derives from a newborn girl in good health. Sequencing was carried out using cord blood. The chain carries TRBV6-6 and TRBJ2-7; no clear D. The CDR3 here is CASTFDYEQYF. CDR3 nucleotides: TGTGCCAGCACCTTCGACTACGAGCAGTACTTC.